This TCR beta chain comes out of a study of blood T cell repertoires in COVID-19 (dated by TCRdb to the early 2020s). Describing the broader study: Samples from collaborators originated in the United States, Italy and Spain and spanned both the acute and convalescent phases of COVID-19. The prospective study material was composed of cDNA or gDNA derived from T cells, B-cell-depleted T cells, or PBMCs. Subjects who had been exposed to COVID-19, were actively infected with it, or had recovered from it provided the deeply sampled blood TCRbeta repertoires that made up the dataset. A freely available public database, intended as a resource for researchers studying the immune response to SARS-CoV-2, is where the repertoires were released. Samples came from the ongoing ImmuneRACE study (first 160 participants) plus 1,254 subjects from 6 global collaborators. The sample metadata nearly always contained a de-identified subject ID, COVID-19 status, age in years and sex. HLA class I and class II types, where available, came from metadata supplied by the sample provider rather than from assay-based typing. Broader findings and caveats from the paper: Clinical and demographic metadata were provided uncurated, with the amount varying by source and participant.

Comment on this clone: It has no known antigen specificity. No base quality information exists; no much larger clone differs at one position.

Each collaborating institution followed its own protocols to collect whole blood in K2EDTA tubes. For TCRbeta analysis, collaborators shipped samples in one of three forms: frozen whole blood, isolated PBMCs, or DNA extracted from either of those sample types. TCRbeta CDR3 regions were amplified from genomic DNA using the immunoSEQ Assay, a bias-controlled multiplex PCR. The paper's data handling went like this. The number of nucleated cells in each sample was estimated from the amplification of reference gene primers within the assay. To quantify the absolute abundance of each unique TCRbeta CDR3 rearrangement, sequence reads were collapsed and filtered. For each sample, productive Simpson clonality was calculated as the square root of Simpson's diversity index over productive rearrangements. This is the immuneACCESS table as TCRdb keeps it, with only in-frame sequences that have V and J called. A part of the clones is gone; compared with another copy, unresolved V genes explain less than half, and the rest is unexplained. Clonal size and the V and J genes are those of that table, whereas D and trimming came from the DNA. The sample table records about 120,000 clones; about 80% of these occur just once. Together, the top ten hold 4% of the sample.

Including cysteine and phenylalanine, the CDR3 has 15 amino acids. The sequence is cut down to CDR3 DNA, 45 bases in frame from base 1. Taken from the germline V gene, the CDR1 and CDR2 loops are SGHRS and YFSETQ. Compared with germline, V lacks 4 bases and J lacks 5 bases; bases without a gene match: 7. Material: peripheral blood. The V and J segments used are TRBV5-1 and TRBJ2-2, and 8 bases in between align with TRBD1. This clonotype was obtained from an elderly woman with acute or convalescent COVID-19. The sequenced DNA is TGCGCCAGCAGCCACGGACAGGGAGGAACCGGGGAGCTGTTTTTT. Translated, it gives CASSHGQGGTGELFF.